The 22 T cell receptor beta chains below were found in one sample sequenced in a study of blood T cell repertoires in COVID-19 (dated by TCRdb to 2020 to 2022). The library was obtained by the immunoSEQ multiplex PCR assay. Imported from immuneACCESS, the table was reduced by TCRdb to in-frame sequences with V and J called. These copies leave out some clones; in studies compared against another copy, an unresolved V gene accounts for under half, and the cause of the remainder is not known. Counted in this sample were just over 150,000 clones; roughly 88% of them appeared once. The ten largest clonotypes hold 9.8% of the sample. The sample taken for sequencing was peripheral blood. The receptors here all came from a woman in her forties or fifties with acute or convalescent COVID-19.

This clone occurred many times. This chain connects TRBV10-3 to TRBJ1-2; D is unresolved. The ends were cut back, 8 bases at V and 4 bases at J, with 14 bases in the middle. Germline CDR1 is ENHRY and CDR2 is SYGVKD. This CDR3 has 13 residues. CDR3 residues: CAIRPDSGYGYTF. The CDR3 bases are TGTGCCATCCGACCGGATAGCGGCTATGGCTACACCTTC.

J is TRBJ1-2 and V is TRBV6-2 or TRBV6-3; a weak D match, TRBD1 (6 bases). Deletions cut 6 bases from V and 8 bases from J, with 22 bases between. This CDR3 is built from 15 residues. Germline V gene lookup returns CDR1 MNHEY and CDR2 SVGEGT. The CDR3 sequence: CASSQQGTTLRGYTF. The CDR3 nucleotides are TGTGCCAGCAGCCAACAGGGAACCACCTTACGAGGCTACACCTTC.

The chain is built from TRBV5-1 and TRBJ2-3; a possible D gene is TRBD2 (5 bases). The germline V gene encodes CDR1 SGHRS and CDR2 YFSETQ. Trimming removed 5 bases at V and 0 bases at J, with 13 bases between. CDR3 length equals 15 residues. CDR3 protein: CASRTTARSTDTQYF. The CDR3 nucleotides read TGCGCCAGCAGGACTACGGCTCGGAGCACAGATACGCAGTATTTT.

The rearrangement uses TRBV5-4 and TRBJ2-1, with D unresolved. V was shortened by 2 bases and J by 0 bases, with 15 bases between the two germline ends. The germline gives CDR1 SGHNT, CDR2 YYREEE (reference sequence). This CDR3 is 17 amino acids long. DNA of the CDR3: TGTGCCAGCAGCTTCTACTTGACTGGAAGCTCCTACAATGAGCAGTTCTTC. It codes for CASSFYLTGSSYNEQFF.

To note about this clone: The same CDR3 can be traced to other DNA sequences in this sample. The chain couples TRBV7-2 to TRBJ1-5; 7 bases align to TRBD1. V was clipped by 2 bases and J by 2 bases; unmatched bases: 3. Germline V gene sequence: CDR1 SGHTA, CDR2 FQGNSA. This CDR3 has 15 residues. CDR3 sequence: CASSLSQGGNQPQHF. The CDR3 nucleotides read TGTGCCAGCAGCTTAAGCCAGGGGGGCAATCAGCCCCAGCATTTT.

This chain joins TRBV7-2 and TRBJ1-4, with a possible D match to TRBD1 (6 bases). The CDR3 runs to 16 residues. V was trimmed by 2 bases and J by 0 bases, leaving 10 bases between them. CDR1 and CDR2 from the germline V gene are SGHTA and FQGNSA. The CDR3 spells CASSLRGAATNEKLFF. The CDR3 DNA follows: TGTGCCAGCAGCTTACGGGGGGCCGCAACTAATGAAAAACTGTTTTTT.

J is TRBJ2-6 and V is TRBV18; D is perhaps TRBD1 (5 bases). The CDR3 has 17 residues. The germline gives CDR1 KGHSH, CDR2 LQKENI. Trimming cost V 1 base and J 1 base, with 11 bases left between them. Written as DNA, the CDR3 is TGTGCCAGCTCACCACGGACAACCAATTCTGGGGCCAACGTCCTGACTTTC. Translation: CASSPRTTNSGANVLTF.

The chain couples TRBV18 to TRBJ2-2, with D maybe TRBD2 (6 bases). Germline CDR1 KGHSH, CDR2 LQKENI. Trimming took 6 bases from V and 6 from J, leaving 11 bases between them. The CDR3 consists of 13 residues. The CDR3 DNA sequence: TGTGCCAGCTCTTCTCGGGGGTCCGGGGAGCTGTTTTTT. It yields the protein CASSSRGSGELFF.

The J gene is TRBJ1-2, the V gene TRBV10-2, with 9 bases aligning to TRBD1. With V trimmed by 7 bases and J by 3 bases, 9 bases remained unmatched. The CDR3 has 15 amino acids. Germline V CDR1 and CDR2: WSHSY, SAAADI. The CDR3: CASMIDRGSDYGYTF. CDR3 sequence (DNA): TGCGCCAGCATGATAGACAGGGGGAGTGACTATGGCTACACCTTC.

This clone showed up just once. V gene TRBV19 combines with J gene TRBJ1-5, with a weak D call TRBD1 (6 bases). The germline gives CDR1 LNHDA, CDR2 SQIVND (reference sequence). This CDR3 region has 17 residues. The V and J ends lost 0 bases and 9 bases respectively, with 21 bases between them. As DNA, the CDR3 is TGTGCCAGTAGTATAGAGGCGTGGGGGCCCTTAGGGGGGCCCCAGCATTTT. Encoded protein: CASSIEAWGPLGGPQHF.

The gene calls are TRBV2 and TRBJ2-3; maybe TRBD2 (5 bases). V was clipped by 7 bases and J by 4 bases, with 15 bases between them. The length of the CDR3 is 14 residues. Germline CDR1 and CDR2: SNHLY and FYNNEI. CDR3 protein: CASIRPGSSDTQYF. For the CDR3, the DNA is TGTGCCAGCATCCGTCCGGGGAGCTCAGATACGCAGTATTTT.

This chain uses TRBV2 with TRBJ1-5, with D tentatively TRBD1 (6 bases). V was trimmed by 4 bases and J by 11 bases, leaving 21 bases between them. Germline V CDR1 and CDR2: SNHLY, FYNNEI. CDR3 length: 15 residues. In DNA form, the CDR3 reads TGTGCCAGCAGTGTCGCCGGGGACGGGGGGCGGACCCAGCATTTT. Translation: CASSVAGDGGRTQHF.

The chain is built from TRBV3-1 (or the pseudogene TRBV3-2) and TRBJ2-5; 13 nucleotides align to TRBD2. The CDR3 has 15 amino acids. V shed 3 bases, J shed 7 bases, and the junction held 5 bases outside the gene matches. Germline V lookup: CDR1 LGHDT, CDR2 YNNKEL (reference sequence). Here the CDR3 reads CASSQTSGGSWTQYF. CDR3 nucleotide sequence: TGTGCCAGCAGCCAGACTAGCGGGGGGTCGTGGACCCAGTACTTC.

The chain joins TRBV5-1 to TRBJ2-5, with 9 bases lining up with TRBD2. With 1 base clipped from V and 2 bases from J, the junction kept 9 bases outside the gene matches. Germline loops: CDR1 SGHRS, CDR2 YFSETQ. This CDR3 spans 17 amino acids. In DNA form, the CDR3 reads TGCGCCAGCAGCTTGCCTAGCGGGGCCTCCCCACAAGAGACCCAGTACTTC. This sequence encodes CASSLPSGASPQETQYF.

The V and J genes are TRBV4-2 and TRBJ2-7, with 11 bases aligning to TRBD2. Unmatched junction bases numbered 17, after V lost 4 bases and J lost 9 bases. Germline CDR1 and CDR2: LGHNA and YNFKEQ. The length of the CDR3 is 17 residues. As DNA, the CDR3 is TGTGCCAGCAGCCCCGATCAGTCAGTAGCGGGAGGGCCTTTGCAGTACTTC. It codes for CASSPDQSVAGGPLQYF.

The chain employs TRBV5-4 and TRBJ2-5; D not resolved. The ends were cut back, 0 bases at V and 2 bases at J, with 11 bases in the middle. This CDR3 has 15 residues. CDR1 is SGHNT and CDR2 is YYREEE in the germline V gene (reference sequence). The CDR3 region has the DNA TGTGCCAGCAGCTTGGCACAGCCAAAGCAAGAGACCCAGTACTTC. Its protein is CASSLAQPKQETQYF.

V and J are TRBV18 and TRBJ1-1; TRBD1 might be the D (6 bases). V lost 5 bases and J 1 base, leaving 8 bases between the germline ends. From germline, CDR1 is KGHSH and CDR2 LQKENI. This CDR3 is built from 13 residues. CDR3 loop: CASSEGGNTEAFF. The CDR3 DNA reads as TGTGCCAGCTCAGAAGGGGGGAACACTGAAGCTTTCTTT.

The V and J genes are TRBV12-3 or TRBV12-4 and TRBJ1-6; D unresolved. V gave up 5 bases and J gave up 4 bases, with 6 bases separating them. The CDR3 is 13 amino acids. The CDR3 loop reads CASSPQYNSPLHF. CDR3 in DNA: TGTGCCAGCAGTCCCCAGTATAATTCACCCCTCCACTTT.

This sequence joins TRBV6-6 and TRBJ1-4; D is undetermined. This CDR3 region has 13 residues. Germline CDR1 is MNHNY and CDR2 is SVGAGI (reference sequence). V was clipped by 7 bases and J by 8 bases, with 14 bases between them. The CDR3 DNA reads TGTGCCAGCACCCTCTCGGCGGGGGAAAAACTGTTTTTT. This sequence encodes CASTLSAGEKLFF.

The rearrangement uses TRBV7-2 and TRBJ2-1, with TRBD2 matching over 8 bases. CDR3 length: 14 amino acids. Losses at the gene ends were 4 bases for V and 8 bases for J; bases not matched to a gene: 7. Germline loops: CDR1 SGHTA, CDR2 FQGNSA. The CDR3 is CASSYSGANDEQFF. CDR3 DNA: TGTGCCAGCAGCTATAGCGGGGCCAACGATGAGCAGTTCTTC.

The V call is TRBV4-3, the J call TRBJ2-3; TRBD2 is a possible D gene (5 bases). Trimming cost V 6 bases and J 4 bases, with 11 bases left between them. Germline V gene sequence: CDR1 LGHNA, CDR2 YSLEER. The CDR3 totals 13 residues. The CDR3 is CASSTRASDTQYF. The CDR3, as DNA: TGCGCCAGCAGTACTAGGGCTTCAGATACGCAGTATTTT.

This rearrangement joins TRBV5-4 to TRBJ2-1, with 9 bases fitting TRBD2. Losses at the gene ends were 8 bases for V and 0 bases for J; bases not matched to a gene: 15. Germline V gives CDR1 SGHNT, CDR2 YYREEE (reference sequence). This CDR3 contains 18 residues. DNA for the CDR3: TGTGCCAGTCAAGTCGGGGGCGGGGGGGCCGTCTCCTACAATGAGCAGTTCTTC. This codes for CASQVGGGGAVSYNEQFF.